Sequencing of this T cell receptor beta chain was carried out in a study of cytomegalovirus exposure and HLA in healthy donors. 60 Vbeta and 13 Jbeta primers were used in PCR. Sequencing was performed with immunoSEQ multiplex PCR; in TCRdb, only in-frame clones are kept and a portion is missing. This sample has some 78,000 clones, with approximately 77% found just once. This CDR3 has 13 residues. V was shortened by 0 bases and J by 13 bases, with 10 bases between the two germline ends. Germline V gives CDR1 LGHNA, CDR2 YNFKEQ. To note about this clone: Its specificity is not known.

Study results and caveats: Analysis performed later found over 15,000 TCR beta sequences associated with HLA alleles at 0.05 false discovery rate. Later work showed greater clonal expansion in HLA-associated TCR beta chains than in equally common others.

The sequenced material came from PBMCs. This clonotype originated in a woman between 35 and 50 years old in good health and CMV-seropositive. The chain employs TRBV4-2 and TRBJ1-6, with a tentative D call TRBD1 (5 bases). CDR3 DNA: TGTGCCAGCAGCCAAGAGTCCCAGGGTCCCCTCCACTTT. It is translated as CASSQESQGPLHF.